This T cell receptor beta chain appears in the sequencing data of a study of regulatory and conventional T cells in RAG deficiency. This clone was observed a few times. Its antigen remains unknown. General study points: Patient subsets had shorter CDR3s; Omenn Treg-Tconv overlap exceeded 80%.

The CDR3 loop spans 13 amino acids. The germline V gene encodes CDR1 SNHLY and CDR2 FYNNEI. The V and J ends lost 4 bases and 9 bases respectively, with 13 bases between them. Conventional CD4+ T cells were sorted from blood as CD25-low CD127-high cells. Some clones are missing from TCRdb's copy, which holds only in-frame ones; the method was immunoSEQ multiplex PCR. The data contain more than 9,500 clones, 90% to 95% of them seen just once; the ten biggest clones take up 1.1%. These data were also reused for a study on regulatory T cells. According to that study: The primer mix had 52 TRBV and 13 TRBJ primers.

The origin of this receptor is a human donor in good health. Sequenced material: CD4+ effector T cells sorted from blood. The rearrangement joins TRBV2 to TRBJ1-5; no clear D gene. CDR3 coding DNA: TGTGCCAGCAGTGGGGCAGGTGCGCTGCCCCAGCATTTT. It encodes CASSGAGALPQHF.